Listed here is a single T cell receptor beta chain. Clones were sequenced by immunoSEQ multiplex PCR, and TCRdb holds only the in-frame ones, with some missing. The data hold tens of thousands of clones, with about 80% observed a single time. The sample comes from a study of PD-L1 blockade in urothelial cancer. Study at large: Chemotherapy regimens numbering 0 to 3 had been given to patients.

Regarding time point: pretreatment peripheral blood. The germline V gene encodes CDR1 MNHNS and CDR2 SASEGT. This CDR3 has 18 amino acids. Trimming took 2 bases from V and 5 from J; bases not matched to a gene: 13. This sample comprised PBMCs, obtained around atezolizumab (anti-PD-L1) treatment. The chain links TRBV6-1 to TRBJ1-2; 11 positions agree with TRBD1. The source is a man aged 60 to 75 with urothelial cancer. CDR3 sequence reads: CASSEYGQGAPEIYGYTF. DNA for the CDR3: TGTGCCAGCAGTGAATACGGACAGGGGGCACCGGAGATTTATGGCTACACCTTC.